This entry lists 17 T cell receptor beta chains sequenced from one sample in a study of cytomegalovirus exposure and HLA in healthy donors. With 60 Vbeta and 13 Jbeta primers, the PCR was carried out. The data were produced by immunoSEQ multiplex PCR, yet TCRdb's version contains in-frame clones alone and is incomplete. The sample includes some 84,000 clones, over 75% of them seen just once. Sequenced: PBMCs. Every receptor here comes from a boy between 10 and 17 years old in good health and CMV-seronegative.

The rearrangement links TRBV28 to TRBJ1-5, with 8 positions matching TRBD1. CDR1 and CDR2 (germline): MDHEN, SYDVKM. This CDR3 region has 14 residues. With V trimmed by 2 bases and J by 5 bases, 2 bases remained unmatched. Written as DNA, the CDR3 is TGTGCCAGCAGTTTAGACAGGGGTGATCAGCCCCAGCATTTT. It codes for CASSLDRGDQPQHF.

The table lists this clone with a few counts. The chain uses TRBV6-7 and TRBJ1-2, with 7 positions matching TRBD1. TRBV6-7 is sorted into the ORF group, with uncertain function. V trimming: 2 bases; J trimming: 4 bases; junction bases outside the gene matches: 10. The CDR3 consists of 16 residues. The CDR3 sequence is CASSYSYRGAIYGYTF. The CDR3 nucleotides are TGTGCCAGCAGTTACAGTTACAGGGGAGCCATCTATGGCTACACCTTC.

V and J are TRBV28 and TRBJ1-2; 7 bases fit TRBD1. The CDR3 extends over 14 amino acids. Unmatched junction bases numbered 10, after V lost 6 bases and J lost 6 bases. CDR1 MDHEN and CDR2 SYDVKM come from the germline V gene. The CDR3 sequence: CASRYRGTGHGYTF. CDR3 DNA: TGTGCCAGCAGGTACAGGGGCACAGGACATGGCTACACCTTC.

The chain couples TRBV7-9 to TRBJ1-1; a possible D gene is TRBD1 (5 bases). Trimming took 3 bases from V and 7 from J, leaving 6 bases between them. From germline, CDR1 is SEHNR and CDR2 FQNEAQ (reference sequence). The length of the CDR3 is 11 residues. The chain's CDR3 is CASSLGGEAFF. DNA for the CDR3: TGTGCCAGCAGCTTGGGGGGTGAAGCTTTCTTT.

The chain joins TRBV7-9 to TRBJ2-7; maybe TRBD1 (6 bases). Germline values: CDR1 SEHNR, CDR2 FQNEAQ (reference sequence). Trimming took 1 base from V and 5 from J, leaving 18 bases between them. CDR3 length: 16 amino acids. The CDR3 here is CASSLDRPVRGNEQYF. CDR3 nucleotides: TGTGCCAGCAGCTTAGACCGGCCAGTCAGGGGAAACGAGCAGTACTTC.

The chain recombines TRBV28 with TRBJ2-7, with D perhaps matching TRBD1 (6 bases). CDR1 is MDHEN, CDR2 SYDVKM, per germline. V lost 3 bases, J lost 6 bases, and 12 bases lay in between. CDR3 length: 13 amino acids. The CDR3 DNA follows: TGTGCCAGCAGTTTTACAGGGAGCGGCGAGCAGTACTTC. It yields the protein CASSFTGSGEQYF.

The chain is built from TRBV15 and TRBJ1-1; D uncertain. Germline V lookup: CDR1 LNHNV, CDR2 YYDKDF (reference sequence). This CDR3 is built from 11 residues. V lost 1 base to trimming and J lost 11 bases, with 8 bases between them. Here the CDR3 DNA reads TGTGCCACCAGCAGAGGGAAGGAGGCTTTCTTT. Translation: CATSRGKEAFF.

There are a few counts of this clone. The chain recombines TRBV25-1 with TRBJ2-1, with TRBD1 matching 12 bases. The CDR3 has 14 amino acids. The V segment lost 6 bases and the J segment 8 bases; nucleotides outside the gene matches: 5. The germline CDR1 and CDR2 sequences are MGHDK and SYGVNS. As DNA, the CDR3 is TGTGCCAGCAGCCACCGGGACAGGGGGCATGAGCAGTTCTTC. Its translation: CASSHRDRGHEQFF.

The V gene is TRBV10-3, the J gene TRBJ2-1; a weak D match, TRBD1 (5 bases). Trimming cost V 4 bases and J 4 bases, with 11 bases left between them. Germline V gives CDR1 ENHRY, CDR2 SYGVKD. This CDR3 spans 14 amino acids. CDR3 in amino acids: CAISVEQAYNEQFF. CDR3 nucleotides: TGTGCCATCAGTGTTGAACAGGCGTACAATGAGCAGTTCTTC.

The chain employs TRBV30 and TRBJ2-1; a weak D match, TRBD2 (6 bases). Germline lookup yields CDR1 GTSNPN and CDR2 SVGIG (reference sequence). V lost 1 base and J lost 0, with 19 bases in between. This CDR3 comprises 18 residues. In DNA form, the CDR3 reads TGTGCCTGGAGTGGCCGCTACCGACTAGGGGACTCCTACAATGAGCAGTTCTTC. This codes for CAWSGRYRLGDSYNEQFF.

The chain couples TRBV29-1 to TRBJ1-2, with 8 nucleotides matching TRBD1. The germline V gene has CDR1 SQVTM and CDR2 ANQGSEA. J gave up 5 bases and V 3 bases, and 8 bases lay outside the gene matches. The CDR3 is 14 amino acids. CDR3 sequence reads: CSVESPRGPYGYTF. Here the CDR3 DNA reads TGCAGCGTTGAGTCCCCCAGGGGGCCGTATGGCTACACCTTC.

The V gene is TRBV6-5, the J gene TRBJ2-7; TRBD1 might be the D (6 bases). The ends were cut back, 0 bases at V and 1 base at J, with 13 bases in the middle. CDR1 is MNHEY, CDR2 SVGAGI, per germline. This CDR3 spans 16 amino acids. CDR3 region: CASSYSTGINSYEQYF. The CDR3 region has the DNA TGTGCCAGCAGTTACTCGACAGGAATAAATTCCTACGAGCAGTACTTC.

This chain links TRBV5-6 with TRBJ2-7; 9 bases are shared with TRBD1. Germline CDR1 reads SGHDT; CDR2 reads YYEEEE. After removal of 0 bases from V and 6 bases from J, the junction contained 10 bases not matched to a gene. This CDR3 is built from 16 residues. CDR3 bases: TGTGCCAGCAGCTTGGAAGTTGGACAGGGGCCACGCGAGCAGTACTTC. It translates to CASSLEVGQGPREQYF.

The rearrangement links TRBV4-3 to TRBJ2-3, with 8 bases that match TRBD1. Trimming at V came to 4 bases and at J to 0 bases, leaving 9 bases not matched to a gene. This CDR3 spans 17 amino acids. The germline CDR1 and CDR2 sequences are LGHNA and YSLEER. The CDR3 DNA is TGCGCCAGCAGCCCAGCAACCGGGACAGGAAGCACAGATACGCAGTATTTT. Translation gives CASSPATGTGSTDTQYF.

The chain recombines TRBV7-9 with TRBJ2-6; a possible D gene is TRBD1 (5 bases). CDR3 length: 15 residues. Germline CDR1 SEHNR, CDR2 FQNEAQ (reference sequence). Trimming left V 3 bases short and J 2 bases short, with 8 bases between. The CDR3 protein is CASSFGRAGANVLTF. In DNA, the CDR3 is TGTGCCAGCAGCTTCGGCAGGGCTGGGGCCAACGTCCTGACTTTC.

The CDR3 DNA is TGCGCCAGCAGTCTTACAAGGGGTAACCAAGAGACCCAGTACTTC. This sequence encodes CASSLTRGNQETQYF. The chain carries TRBV10-2 and TRBJ2-5, with TRBD1 as a possible D gene (5 bases). This CDR3 is built from 15 residues. V lost 5 bases and J 0 bases, leaving 13 bases between the germline ends. CDR1 is WSHSY and CDR2 is SAAADI in the germline V gene.

The chain is built from TRBV25-1 and TRBJ2-3; weak D call: TRBD1 (5 bases). The germline CDR1 and CDR2 sequences are MGHDK and SYGVNS. The CDR3 runs to 15 residues. V was shortened by 1 base and J by 3 bases, with 11 bases between the two germline ends. The CDR3 reads CASSESVGRTDTQYF. For the CDR3, the DNA is TGTGCCAGCAGTGAATCCGTGGGGCGGACAGATACGCAGTATTTT.